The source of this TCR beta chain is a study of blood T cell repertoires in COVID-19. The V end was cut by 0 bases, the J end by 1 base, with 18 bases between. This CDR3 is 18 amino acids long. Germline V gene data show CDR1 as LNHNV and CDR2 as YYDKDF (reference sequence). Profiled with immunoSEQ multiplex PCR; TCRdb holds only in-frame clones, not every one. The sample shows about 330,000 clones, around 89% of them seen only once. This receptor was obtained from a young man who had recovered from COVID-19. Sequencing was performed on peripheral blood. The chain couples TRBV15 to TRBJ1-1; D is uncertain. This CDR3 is CATSRDRVPGNTNTEAFF. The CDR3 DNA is TGTGCCACCAGCAGAGATCGGGTACCGGGGAACACGAACACTGAAGCTTTCTTT.